Each of the 9 T cell receptor beta chains below was sequenced from the same sample in a study of T cell repertoires in cytomegalovirus infection (dated 2019 in TCRdb). Sequencing relied on an Illumina HiSeq 1500. The public sequencing data were trimmed at Q25 with fastp and processed into clonotypes with MiXCR by TCRdb, which kept only in-frame beta chains. Identical CDR3 protein sequences are pooled into one entry, listed with their most common genes and DNA. The sample records about 450,000 distinct CDR3 sequences, 30% to 40% of which are singletons. Roughly an eighth of the sample rests with the top ten. Sequenced: PBMCs. These receptors came from a human donor in good health (CMV status not recorded). Some clones in this sample may be carry-over from other donors' samples.

The table lists this clonotype with a few counts. This sequence joins TRBV7-9 and TRBJ2-1; D remains ambiguous. Germline V gene lookup returns CDR1 SEHNR and CDR2 FQNEAQ (reference sequence). V gave up 3 bases and J gave up 8 bases, with 11 bases separating them. This CDR3 contains 13 residues. The CDR3 nucleotides are TGTGCCAGCAGCTTCCGGGTAGGACATGAGCAGTTCTTC. Translated: CASSFRVGHEQFF.

J is TRBJ1-1 and V is TRBV6-6; the D is unclear. Germline values: CDR1 MNHNY, CDR2 SVGAGI (reference sequence). Trimming removed 2 bases at V and 3 bases at J, with 10 bases between. This CDR3 has 14 amino acids. CDR3 sequence (DNA): TGTGCCAGCAGTTACCGGCAGCGTGACACTGAAGCTTTCTTT. This gives the protein CASSYRQRDTEAFF.

As concerns this clonotype: At one of its ends the junction is not consistent with the germline gene, which may arise from a read error. The V gene is TRBV7-6, the J gene TRBJ2-7; D is undetermined. The germline V gene encodes CDR1 SGHVS and CDR2 FNYEAQ. The CDR3 spans 11 residues. The CDR3 DNA sequence: TGTGCCAGCAGCTGGTCTACCGGCATTCTGTTC. Translated, it gives CASSWSTGILF.

This clonotype has ten or more counts. The chain couples TRBV19 to TRBJ2-1; D possibly uses TRBD1 or TRBD2 (5 bases each). The CDR3 runs 14 residues. Germline-derived CDR1 and CDR2 are LNHDA and SQIVND (reference sequence). The V end lost 3 bases, the J end lost 5 bases, and 11 bases lay between the germline ends. The CDR3 here is CASSMRAGHNEQFF. The CDR3 nucleotides read TGTGCCAGTAGTATGAGGGCAGGGCACAATGAGCAGTTCTTC.

There are many counts of this clonotype. The chain combines TRBV7-2 with TRBJ1-5; 8 bases map to TRBD1. V lost 7 bases to trimming and J lost 6 bases; unmatched junction nucleotides: 11. CDR1 SGHTA and CDR2 FQGNSA come from the germline V gene. The CDR3 consists of 15 residues. Here the CDR3 reads CASTPGADRVQPQHF. The CDR3 DNA reads TGTGCCAGCACCCCAGGAGCGGACAGGGTTCAGCCCCAGCATTTT. The full variable domain, rest sourced from reference TRBV7-2 and TRBJ1-5, is GAGVSQSPSNKVTEKGKDVELRCDPISGHTALYWYRQSLGQGLEFLIYFQGNSAPDKSGLPSDRFSAERTGGSVSTLTIQRTQQEDSAVYLCASTPGADRVQPQHFGDGTRLSIL.

In this sample, this clonotype turned up many times. The chain joins TRBV7-2 to TRBJ1-4, with 8 nucleotides matching TRBD1. The CDR3 totals 14 residues. CDR1 is SGHTA, CDR2 FQGNSA, per germline. The ends lost 5 bases at V and 5 bases at J; junction bases unmatched: 4. CDR3 sequence reads: CASSGDRKNEKLFF. The CDR3 nucleotides are TGTGCCAGCAGCGGGGACAGGAAAAATGAAAAACTGTTTTTT.

The V call is TRBV12-3 or TRBV12-4, the J call TRBJ2-3; perhaps TRBD1 as D (7 bases). Trimming removed 5 bases at V and 1 base at J, with 16 bases between. This CDR3 spans 16 amino acids. The CDR3 DNA reads TGTGCCAGCAGTCCCCGACAGGGAGGAGGCACAGATACGCAGTATTTT. Protein product: CASSPRQGGGTDTQYF.

This clonotype was counted ten times or more. The chain carries TRBV7-8 and TRBJ2-3; D is undetermined. Germline V gene lookup returns CDR1 SGHVS and CDR2 FQNEAQ. CDR3 length: 13 residues. V was shortened by 3 bases and J by 3 bases, with 7 bases between the two germline ends. CDR3 region: CASSLSQTDTQYF. DNA for the CDR3: TGTGCCAGCAGCTTGTCCCAAACAGATACGCAGTATTTT.

This clonotype was counted at least ten times. V usage is TRBV15 and J usage is TRBJ1-1; D is ambiguous. The ends were cut back, 1 base at V and 10 bases at J, with 10 bases in the middle. The germline CDR1 and CDR2 sequences are LNHNV and YYDKDF (reference sequence). The CDR3 loop spans 12 amino acids. The CDR3 DNA reads as TGTGCCACCAGCAGAGTCCCGCCAGCAGCTTTCTTT. Protein product: CATSRVPPAAFF.